The sequence of this T cell receptor beta chain was determined in a study of radiation and T cells in renal cell carcinoma. The method was immunoSEQ multiplex PCR; TCRdb's version includes in-frame clones alone and lacks a portion of them. The sample consists of around 170,000 clones, about 87% of them appearing once. The time point: blood 4 weeks post-SBRT, at nephrectomy. The treatment was: 15 Gy SBRT to primary tumor, nephrectomy 4 weeks later. Nephrectomy followed 15 Gy stereotactic body radiation by 4 weeks. Radiation-treated patients gave blood at baseline, week 2 and week 4. The patient's renal cell carcinoma had clear cell pathology. V was pared by 4 bases and J by 7 bases, with 15 bases between. Looked up from germline, CDR1 is SGDLS and CDR2 is YYNGEE. The CDR3 covers 14 residues.

This specimen consisted of blood, obtained from a patient whose treatment included radiotherapy and nephrectomy. This receptor was obtained from a woman aged 45-60 years with renal cell carcinoma. V and J are TRBV9 and TRBJ2-1; D might be TRBD1 (6 bases). The CDR3 sequence is CASSPHTGMNEQFF. CDR3 DNA sequence: TGTGCCAGCAGCCCTCACACAGGGATGAATGAGCAGTTCTTC.